The 8 T cell receptor beta chains given below trace back to one sample, sequenced in a study of a mutant IDH1 vaccine in newly diagnosed glioma (dated by TCRdb to the early 2020s). Their target antigens are unknown. The meaning of the sample's time point label: week 23, last vaccination. Each vaccine dose, consisting of 300 ug of a 20-mer mutant IDH1 peptide in Montanide, was administered subcutaneously with topical imiquimod. Library construction relied on the immunoSEQ multiplex PCR assay. TCRdb's version of the immuneACCESS table is confined to in-frame rearrangements and falls short of the full clone set. An unresolved V gene accounts for under half of the shortfall where checked; the remainder is of unknown origin. The sample yields approximately 50,000 clones; 80% to 90% were counted once. Around 1.5% of the sample goes to the ten largest clones. Sequenced here: PBMCs, sampled from a glioma patient whose treatment included an IDH1 peptide vaccine. These receptors were taken from a middle-aged man with glioma.

The J gene is TRBJ1-1, the V gene TRBV7-9; D gene unclear. CDR1 is SEHNR and CDR2 is FQNEAQ in the germline V gene (reference sequence). The CDR3 spans 10 residues. The germline V and J ends were trimmed by 1 base and 10 bases, with 4 bases remaining between them. Here the CDR3 DNA reads TGTGCCAGCAGCTTAGTAAGAGCTTTCTTT. This gives the protein CASSLVRAFF.

The table lists this clone with a count of one. The chain couples TRBV15 to TRBJ2-7, with 11 bases identical to TRBD1. The CDR3 loop spans 16 amino acids. The J segment lost 7 bases and the V segment lost 2 bases, leaving 10 bases of the junction unmatched. Germline V gene sequence: CDR1 LNHNV, CDR2 YYDKDF (reference sequence). The CDR3 DNA follows: TGTGCCACCAGCAGATCGCAAGGACAGGGGGCGCGTGAGCAGTACTTC. This gives the protein CATSRSQGQGAREQYF.

Only one count was recorded for this clone. The V call is TRBV6-5, the J call TRBJ2-7; 14 bases line up with TRBD2. The germline CDR1 and CDR2 sequences are MNHEY and SVGAGI. V lost 0 bases to trimming and J lost 2 bases; unmatched junction nucleotides: 0. The CDR3 contains 16 residues. Here the CDR3 DNA reads TGTGCCAGCAGTTACTCGGGACTAGCGGGAGCCTACGAGCAGTACTTC. It yields the protein CASSYSGLAGAYEQYF.

The chain couples TRBV2 to TRBJ2-3, with 8 bases lining up with TRBD2. Germline V lookup: CDR1 SNHLY, CDR2 FYNNEI. The V gene end was trimmed by 8 bases and the J gene end by 2 bases; junction bases not matched to a gene: 9. This CDR3 has 15 residues. For the CDR3, the DNA is TGTGCCAGCTGTAGGAGCGGGAGCACCACAGATACGCAGTATTTT. Its protein product is CASCRSGSTTDTQYF.

This chain joins TRBV19 and TRBJ2-5, with 10 bases matching TRBD2. The germline gives CDR1 LNHDA, CDR2 SQIVND (reference sequence). This CDR3 contains 14 residues. V was pared by 7 bases and J by 4 bases, with 6 bases of the junction left unmatched. The CDR3 reads CASTDSGRGETQYF. In DNA form, the CDR3 reads TGTGCCAGTACCGACAGCGGGAGGGGAGAGACCCAGTACTTC.

The chain couples TRBV7-2 to TRBJ1-2; the D gene is possibly TRBD1 (5 bases). Trimming cost V 5 bases and J 12 bases, with 16 bases left between them. CDR3 length: 12 residues. Germline V CDR1 and CDR2: SGHTA, FQGNSA. CDR3 sequence reads: CASSHGQGGHTF. The CDR3 DNA reads as TGTGCCAGCAGCCACGGACAAGGCGGCCACACCTTC.

V usage is TRBV18 and J usage is TRBJ2-2; D possibly uses TRBD1 or TRBD2 (5 bases each). This CDR3 has 15 amino acids. Per the germline V gene, CDR1 is KGHSH and CDR2 is LQKENI. V dropped 3 bases and J dropped 2 bases, with 10 bases sitting between them. CDR3 sequence: CASSPTRDNTGELFF. CDR3 nucleotide sequence: TGTGCCAGCTCACCTACCAGGGACAACACCGGGGAGCTGTTTTTT. Full variable domain (outside the CDR3, taken from reference TRBV18 and TRBJ2-2): NAGVMQNPRHLVRRRGQEARLRCSPMKGHSHVYWYRQLPEEGLKFMVYLQKENIIDESGMPKERFSAEFPKEGPSILRIQQVVRGDSAAYFCASSPTRDNTGELFFGEGSRLTVL.

This chain connects TRBV7-2 to TRBJ2-1, with 8 positions matching TRBD2. There are 14 residues in the CDR3. J gave up 8 bases and V 6 bases, and 9 bases lay outside the gene matches. Germline CDR1 SGHTA, CDR2 FQGNSA. DNA of the CDR3: TGTGCCAGCAGTTTACCCGGGAGGGGACATGAGCAGTTCTTC. It is translated as CASSLPGRGHEQFF.